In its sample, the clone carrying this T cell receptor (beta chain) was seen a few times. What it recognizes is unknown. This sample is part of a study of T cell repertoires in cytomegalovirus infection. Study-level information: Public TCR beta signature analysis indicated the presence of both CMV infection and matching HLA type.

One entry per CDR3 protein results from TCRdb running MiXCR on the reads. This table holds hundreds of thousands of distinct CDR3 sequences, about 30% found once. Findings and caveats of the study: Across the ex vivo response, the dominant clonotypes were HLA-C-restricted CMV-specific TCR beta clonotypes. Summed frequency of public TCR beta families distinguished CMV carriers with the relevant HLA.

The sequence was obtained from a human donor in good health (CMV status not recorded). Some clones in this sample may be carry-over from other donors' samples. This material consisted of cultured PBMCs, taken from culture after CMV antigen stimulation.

The CDR3 DNA reads TGTGCCAGCAGCGCCGGGACAGGGGGCCGTGGCAATGAGCAGTTCTTC. This codes for CASSAGTGGRGNEQFF. The V call is TRBV5-4, the J call TRBJ2-1, with 12 bases lining up with TRBD1. The germline gives CDR1 SGHNT, CDR2 YYREEE (reference sequence). J was trimmed by 6 bases and V by 4 bases; bases with no gene match: 8. CDR3 length equals 16 residues.